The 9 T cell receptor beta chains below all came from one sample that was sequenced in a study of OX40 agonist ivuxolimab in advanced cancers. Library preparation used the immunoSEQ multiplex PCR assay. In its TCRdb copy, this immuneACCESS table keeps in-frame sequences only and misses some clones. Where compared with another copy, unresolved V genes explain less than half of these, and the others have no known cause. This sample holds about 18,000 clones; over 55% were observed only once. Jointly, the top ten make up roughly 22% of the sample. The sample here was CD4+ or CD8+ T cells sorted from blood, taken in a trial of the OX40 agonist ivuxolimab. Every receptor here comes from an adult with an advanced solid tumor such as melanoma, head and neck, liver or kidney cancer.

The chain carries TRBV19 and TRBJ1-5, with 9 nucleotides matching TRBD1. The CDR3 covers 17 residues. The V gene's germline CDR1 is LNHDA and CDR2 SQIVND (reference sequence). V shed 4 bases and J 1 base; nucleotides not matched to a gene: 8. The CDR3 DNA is TGTGCCAGTAGTACCACAGGGGGCTGGGGGAGCAATCAGCCCCAGCATTTT. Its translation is CASSTTGGWGSNQPQHF. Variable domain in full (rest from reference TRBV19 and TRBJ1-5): DGGITQSPKYLFRKEGQNVTLSCEQNLNHDAMYWYRQDPGQGLRLIYYSQIVNDFQKGDIAEGYSVSREKKESFPLTVTSAQKNPTAFYLCASSTTGGWGSNQPQHFGDGTRLSIL.

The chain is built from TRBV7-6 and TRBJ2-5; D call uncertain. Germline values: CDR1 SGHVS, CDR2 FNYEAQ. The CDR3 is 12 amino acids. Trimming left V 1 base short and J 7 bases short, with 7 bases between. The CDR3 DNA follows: TGTGCCAGCAGCTTAGAATATGGGACCCAGTACTTC. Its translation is CASSLEYGTQYF.

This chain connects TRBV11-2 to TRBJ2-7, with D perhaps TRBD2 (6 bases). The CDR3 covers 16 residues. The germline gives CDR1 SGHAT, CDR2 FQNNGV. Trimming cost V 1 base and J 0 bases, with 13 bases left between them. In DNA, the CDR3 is TGTGCCAGCAGCTTAGTGAATGGCGGGGCCTCCTACGAGCAGTACTTC. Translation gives CASSLVNGGASYEQYF.

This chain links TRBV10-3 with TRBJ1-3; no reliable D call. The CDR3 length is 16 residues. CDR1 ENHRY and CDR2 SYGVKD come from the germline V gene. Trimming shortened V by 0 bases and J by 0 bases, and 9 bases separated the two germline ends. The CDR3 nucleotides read TGTGCCATCAGTGAGTCGAGCAGTCTCTCTGGAAACACCATATATTTT. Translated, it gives CAISESSSLSGNTIYF.

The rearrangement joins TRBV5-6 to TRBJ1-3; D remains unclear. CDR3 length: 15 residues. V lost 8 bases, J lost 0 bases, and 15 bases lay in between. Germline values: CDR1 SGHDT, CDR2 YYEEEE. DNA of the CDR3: TGTGCCAGTTCCTTCGCGTCCTACTCTGGAAACACCATATATTTT. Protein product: CASSFASYSGNTIYF. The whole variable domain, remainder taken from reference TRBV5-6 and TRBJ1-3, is DAGVTQSPTHLIKTRGQQVTLRCSPKSGHDTVSWYQQALGQGPQFIFQYYEEEERQRGNFPDRFSGHQFPNYSSELNVNALLLGDSALYLCASSFASYSGNTIYFGEGSWLTVV.

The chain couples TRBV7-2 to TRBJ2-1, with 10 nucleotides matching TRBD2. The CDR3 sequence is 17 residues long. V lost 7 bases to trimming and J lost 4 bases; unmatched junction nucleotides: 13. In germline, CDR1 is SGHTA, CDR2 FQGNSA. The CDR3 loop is CASIPWSGGGSYNEQFF. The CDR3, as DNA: TGTGCCAGCATCCCGTGGAGCGGGGGGGGATCATACAATGAGCAGTTCTTC.

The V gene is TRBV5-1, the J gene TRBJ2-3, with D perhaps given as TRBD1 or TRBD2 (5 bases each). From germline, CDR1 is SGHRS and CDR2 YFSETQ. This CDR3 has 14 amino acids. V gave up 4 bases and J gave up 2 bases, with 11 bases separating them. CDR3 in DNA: TGCGCCAGCAGCCCGGGACGGCCCACAGATACGCAGTATTTT. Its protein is CASSPGRPTDTQYF.

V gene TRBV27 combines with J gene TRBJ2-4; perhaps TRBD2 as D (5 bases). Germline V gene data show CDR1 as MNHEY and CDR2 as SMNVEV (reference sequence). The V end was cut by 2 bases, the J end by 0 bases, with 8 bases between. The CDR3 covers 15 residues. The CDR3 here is CASSLDYLAKNIQYF. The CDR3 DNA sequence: TGTGCCAGCAGTTTAGACTACCTAGCCAAAAACATTCAGTACTTC.

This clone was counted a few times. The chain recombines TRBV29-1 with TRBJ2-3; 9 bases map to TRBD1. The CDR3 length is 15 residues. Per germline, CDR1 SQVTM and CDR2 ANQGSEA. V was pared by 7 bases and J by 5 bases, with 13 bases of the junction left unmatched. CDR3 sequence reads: CSAVPGQGRLDTQYF. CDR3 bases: TGCAGCGCCGTACCGGGACAGGGTCGCCTAGATACGCAGTATTTT.